This is a list of T cell receptor beta chains from one sample in a study of T cells in tumors after PD-1 blockade. Profiled with immunoSEQ multiplex PCR; TCRdb holds only in-frame clones, not every one. Of around 12,000 clones listed, 63% are singletons. The source material was tumor tissue, sampled before anti-PD-1 treatment. These receptors were collected from a human donor with basal cell carcinoma. Each CDR3 is given with its conserved first and last residue. D genes are given only for firm matches. Clone size appears in some rows only: once, few, many, or a class for an expanded clone.

abundance	d_gene	v_gene	j_gene	CDR3nt	CDR3aa
.	TRBD1	TRBV7-2	TRBJ1-1	TGTGCCAGCAGACAGAGACAGGGTATGAACACTGAAGCTTTCTTT	CASRQRQGMNTEAFF
.	.	TRBV9	TRBJ2-1	TGTGCCAGCAGCGTAAACAACTACAATGAGCAGTTCTTC	CASSVNNYNEQFF
.	.	TRBV9	TRBJ2-2	TGTGCCAGCAGCGGTCTTCCCACCGGGGAGCTGTTTTTT	CASSGLPTGELFF
.	.	TRBV6-1	TRBJ1-4	TGTGCCAGCAGTGAATTAGGGCTCGGAGAAAAACTGTTTTTT	CASSELGLGEKLFF
medium-sized	TRBD2	TRBV4-2	TRBJ2-2	TGTGCCAGCAGCCAAGCTTCGCTAGCGGGCCTGGACACCGGGGAGCTGTTTTTT	CASSQASLAGLDTGELFF
.	TRBD2	TRBV6-2/TRBV6-3	TRBJ2-7	TGTGCCAGCAGTACCCCCACTAGCGGGGGGCCAGGGGAGCAGTACTTC	CASSTPTSGGPGEQYF
.	.	TRBV30	TRBJ1-1	TGTGCCGGAAGTAGGGCTAATTTGAACACTGAAGCTTTCTTT	CAGSRANLNTEAFF
.	.	TRBV14	TRBJ2-5	TGTGCCAGCAGCCAAGAGAGGACGGGGTTCCAAGAGACCCAGTACTTC	CASSQERTGFQETQYF
few	TRBD2	TRBV6-2/TRBV6-3	TRBJ2-7	TGTGCCAGCAGATACCTGGTGGCTAGCGGGGGCGACGAGCAGTACTTC	CASRYLVASGGDEQYF
.	.	TRBV29-1	TRBJ2-7	TGCAGCGTCTGGGACACAGCCTTAGCCTACGAGCAGTACTTC	CSVWDTALAYEQYF
once	.	TRBV6-5	TRBJ2-2	TGTGCCAGCTGGGGAGGGAACACCGGGGAGCTGTTTTTT	CASWGGNTGELFF
.	.	TRBV4-1	TRBJ2-3	TGCGCCAGCAGCCAGGAGAGAGACAGCCACACAGATACGCAGTATTTT	CASSQERDSHTDTQYF
.	TRBD1	TRBV10-3	TRBJ1-1	TGTGCCATCAGTGAGTCTACAGGGGAGGGCACTGAAGCTTTCTTT	CAISESTGEGTEAFF
once	TRBD1	TRBV10-3	TRBJ1-1	TGTGCCATCAGCCGCTCCGGGACAGATGTTAACACTGAAGCTTTCTTT	CAISRSGTDVNTEAFF
.	.	TRBV7-8	TRBJ2-7	TGTGCCAGCAGCTTGGCGCATCCCTACGAGCAGTACTTC	CASSLAHPYEQYF
.	.	TRBV12-5	TRBJ1-5	TGTGCTAGTGGTTTGACAGATGGCAATCAGCCCCAGCATTTT	CASGLTDGNQPQHF
.	TRBD1	TRBV12-3/TRBV12-4	TRBJ1-5	TGTGCCAGCAGCCAGGGGGCAGGTCAGCCCCAGCATTTT	CASSQGAGQPQHF
medium-sized	TRBD1	TRBV24-1	TRBJ2-7	TGTGCCACCAGTGTAGGCAGGGGGTATGACGAGCAGTACTTC	CATSVGRGYDEQYF
.	TRBD2	TRBV9	TRBJ2-5	TGTGCCAGCAATTGGTCTAGCGGGAGTGTGGAGACCCAGTACTTC	CASNWSSGSVETQYF
.	.	TRBV25-1	TRBJ1-2	TGTGCCAGCTCGGCAGGGACTAACTATGGCTACACCTTC	CASSAGTNYGYTF
few	TRBD1	TRBV6-1	TRBJ2-7	TGTGCCAGCAGTGACGGGGGACAGGGGGCCTACGAGCAGTACTTC	CASSDGGQGAYEQYF
.	.	TRBV7-9	TRBJ2-7	TGTGCCAGCAGCTGGGGCTCCTACGAGCAGTACTTC	CASSWGSYEQYF
.	.	TRBV4-2	TRBJ2-1	TGTGCCAGCAGCCAAAAAACCCCCGTCGGAGGAGACTACAATGAGCAGTTCTTC	CASSQKTPVGGDYNEQFF
.	TRBD2	TRBV5-1	TRBJ2-3	TGCGCCAGCCACCCGGGGACTAGCGGCGCGGATACGCAGTATTTT	CASHPGTSGADTQYF
.	TRBD1	TRBV3-1/TRBV3-2	TRBJ2-1	TGTGCCAGCAGCGGGGGACAGGGCCACTACAATGAGCAGTTCTTC	CASSGGQGHYNEQFF
few	TRBD2	TRBV30	TRBJ2-3	TGTGCCTGGGGGGTTGAAGCGGGAGTTGGATTGTCAGATACGCAGTATTTT	CAWGVEAGVGLSDTQYF
.	.	TRBV7-2	TRBJ2-3	TGTGCCAGCAGCCCCGCCACGAACTCAGATACGCAGTATTTT	CASSPATNSDTQYF